The subject of this entry is one T cell receptor beta chain. In this sample, this clone turned up once. Its cognate antigen has yet to be identified. Per-base quality was not reported, and no clone a single base away is much larger than it. This entry belongs to a study of shared clonotypes between healthy human individuals (dated by TCRdb to 2019 to 2021). Background on the whole study: A couple of women and a few men aged 18 to 49 years were included in the cohort. Per donor, three plates each were used for CD4 naive and CD4 memory, two for CD8 naive, and one for CD8 memory. To estimate repertoire size and how much clonotypes are shared between individuals, the study performed deep sequencing of blood TCR repertoires from a few healthy adults. To increase sequencing depth and limit assay-specific biases, different laboratories used diverse techniques to prepare libraries and sequence TCR repertoires. Between about 0.8 and 8.9 billion PBMCs per donor were obtained by leukapheresis.

The investigation overall reported the following: Across a handful of donors, approximately 5% of naive CD4, 3% to 4% of naive CD8, roughly 2.3% of memory CD4, and around 0.4% of memory CD8 clonotypes were shared. Larger estimated clonotype richness was generally found for naive subsets than for memory subsets. Rarefaction of sorted-subset datasets indicated incomplete sequencing despite the large sequencing depth. Compared with non-shared clonotypes, clonotypes shared by all four sorted-subset donors had higher generation probabilities. The small number of donors limited the genetic and exposure-history diversity represented. Pairwise subsampling led to the expectation that sequencing depth would affect the degree of clonotype sharing among donors. Sampling was restricted to blood, and TCR repertoires in tissues likely differ from the TCR repertoires found in blood.

For the CD8 naive samples, CD45RO-negative cells were positively selected for CCR7, yielding a CD45RA+CCR7+ population from which TemRA cells were excluded. The donors were healthy, HIV-negative adults with no recently reported acute infections or vaccinations. Every donor was a Caucasian adult residing in Nashville, Tennessee, USA. Blood was collected by leukapheresis, and PBMCs were isolated by Ficoll-Histopaque density gradient centrifugation and then cryopreserved in liquid nitrogen vapor phase. Analytical flow cytometry was used to check the purity and quantity of every magnetically sorted T cell population. Genomic DNA was isolated from each sorted fraction and quantified by UV absorbance on a Nanodrop 2000c. TCR CDR3 regions were amplified from genomic DNA by multiplex PCR using the deep immunoSEQ assay. Extracted genomic DNA from each cell subset was distributed evenly across all wells of several immunoSEQ 96-well plates, and each plate was treated as a replicate. For sorted subsets, 150 to 200 ng genomic DNA, equal to some 30,000 T cell genomes, was loaded into each replicate PCR. Purified libraries were quantified with a Qubit 3.0 fluorometer, sized on a Bioanalyzer 2100, and re-quantified with the KAPA Library Quantification kit. Every immunoSEQ 96-well plate was sequenced on a dedicated single-read 150-cycle Illumina NextSeq 550 flow cell. In the original analysis: Because the immunoSEQ output held only junctional sequences and lacked quality scores, the filtering could not match the filtering applied to full-length reads. To assign V/J genes and CDR3, sequences were annotated using PyIR, a Python wrapper for IgBLAST v1.9, with IMGT germline references. Any read was removed if the V/J assignment was weak (E-value above 1e-6), the CDR3 was missing, or the read contained stop codons, out-of-frame junctions, or ambiguous translated residues. A V3J clonotype was defined by an identical inferred V gene, J gene, and CDR3 amino acid sequence. To compute the percentage overlap between repertoires, the number of shared unique clonotypes was divided by the size of the smaller repertoire. Richness of each repertoire was evaluated using RTK rarefaction, the Chao1 estimator, and Recon v2.1 estimates of unobserved clonotypes. OLGA was used to compute generation probabilities for all TCRbeta clonotypes that the gDNA method yielded from several donors. Drawn from immuneACCESS, this table holds only the in-frame rearrangements with V and J called that TCRdb kept. Clones are partly lost; checked studies trace under half to an unresolved V gene and leave the rest unexplained. V, J and clone size reflect that table, while D and trimming were determined from the DNA. For this sample the table gives about 580,000 clones, of which 95% to 98% were detected only once. 0.3% of the sample is in the top ten clones.

Sequencing used naive CD8+ T cells sorted from blood. The sample's cell subset or site, from its label and the paper: CD45RA+CCR7+. The source is a man aged 25-45 years in good health.

For the CDR3, the sequence is CASTDRVLGYTF. The nucleotide sequence is TGTGCCAGCACGGACAGGGTGCTTGGCTACACCTTC. Here the chain combines TRBV2 and TRBJ1-2; a stretch of 8 junction bases matches TRBD1. The CDR3 spans 12 residues, from the cysteine through the phenylalanine. The entry retains the CDR3 DNA only, 36 bases that are in frame from base 1. CDR1 SNHLY and CDR2 FYNNEI were looked up in the germline V gene. V lost 7 bases and J lost 7 bases, and the count of bases not matched to a germline gene is 5.